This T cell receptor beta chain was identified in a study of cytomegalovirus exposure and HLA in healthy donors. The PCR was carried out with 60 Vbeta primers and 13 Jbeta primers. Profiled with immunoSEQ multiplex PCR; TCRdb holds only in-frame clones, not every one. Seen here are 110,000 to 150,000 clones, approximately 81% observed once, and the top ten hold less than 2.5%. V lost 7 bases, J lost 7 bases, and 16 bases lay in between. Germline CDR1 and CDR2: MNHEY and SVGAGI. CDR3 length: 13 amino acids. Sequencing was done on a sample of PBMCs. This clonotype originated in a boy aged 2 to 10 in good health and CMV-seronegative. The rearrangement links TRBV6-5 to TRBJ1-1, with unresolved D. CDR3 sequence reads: CASTDWGGGEAFF. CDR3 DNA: TGTGCCAGCACTGACTGGGGTGGAGGTGAAGCTTTCTTT.